These T cell receptor beta chains were read from a single sample in a study of OX40 agonist ivuxolimab in advanced cancers. Libraries were prepared by immunoSEQ multiplex PCR; TCRdb keeps only in-frame clonotypes and omits some of them. Of about 71,000 clones listed, about 89% are singletons. The sample in question was CD4+ or CD8+ T cells sorted from blood, obtained in a trial of the OX40 agonist ivuxolimab. All receptors come from an adult with an advanced solid tumor such as melanoma, head and neck, liver or kidney cancer. CDR3s include the opening cysteine and the closing phenylalanine or tryptophan. Fields, in order: D gene, clone size, J gene, V gene, CDR3 protein, CDR3 DNA. A D gene is named only where the DNA matches it firmly. Rows give clone size only sometimes, using once, few, many, or a class for an expanded clone.

d_gene: TRBD2; abundance: few; j_gene: TRBJ2-5; v_gene: TRBV28; CDR3aa: CASSLGFGGRGKETQYF; CDR3nt: TGTGCCAGCAGTTTAGGATTCGGCGGGAGAGGGAAAGAGACCCAGTACTTC
d_gene: NA; abundance: NA; j_gene: TRBJ2-3; v_gene: TRBV6-6; CDR3aa: CASSLATSTDTQYF; CDR3nt: TGTGCCAGCAGTTTAGCGACTAGCACAGATACGCAGTATTTT
d_gene: TRBD1; abundance: NA; j_gene: TRBJ2-5; v_gene: TRBV5-1; CDR3aa: CASSLGQGWETQYF; CDR3nt: TGCGCCAGCAGCCTGGGACAGGGGTGGGAGACCCAGTACTTC
d_gene: TRBD1; abundance: once; j_gene: TRBJ1-4; v_gene: TRBV28; CDR3aa: CASSSWPGQGESREKLFF; CDR3nt: TGTGCCAGCAGTTCTTGGCCGGGACAGGGAGAGTCGCGCGAAAAACTGTTTTTT
d_gene: NA; abundance: NA; j_gene: TRBJ1-1; v_gene: TRBV7-8; CDR3aa: CASSLMTGGDTEAFF; CDR3nt: TGTGCCAGCAGCTTAATGACAGGAGGCGACACTGAAGCTTTCTTT
d_gene: NA; abundance: NA; j_gene: TRBJ2-2; v_gene: TRBV7-9; CDR3aa: CASRATGELFF; CDR3nt: TGTGCCAGCAGAGCAACCGGGGAGCTGTTTTTT
d_gene: TRBD1; abundance: NA; j_gene: TRBJ1-2; v_gene: TRBV7-2; CDR3aa: CASSSTGDYGYTF; CDR3nt: TGTGCCAGCAGCTCGACAGGGGACTATGGCTACACCTTC
d_gene: TRBD1; abundance: NA; j_gene: TRBJ2-2; v_gene: TRBV29-1; CDR3aa: CSAGQGVGTGELFF; CDR3nt: TGCAGCGCAGGACAGGGGGTCGGCACCGGGGAGCTGTTTTTT
d_gene: NA; abundance: NA; j_gene: TRBJ1-1; v_gene: TRBV7-8; CDR3aa: CASSTFRGLEAFF; CDR3nt: TGTGCCAGCAGCACCTTCCGGGGCCTTGAAGCTTTCTTT
d_gene: NA; abundance: NA; j_gene: TRBJ1-3; v_gene: TRBV4-1; CDR3aa: CASSQGERIGAGNTIYF; CDR3nt: TGCGCCAGCAGCCAAGGGGAACGGATTGGAGCTGGAAACACCATATATTTT
d_gene: TRBD2; abundance: NA; j_gene: TRBJ2-1; v_gene: TRBV14; CDR3aa: CASSPYGRERANEQFF; CDR3nt: TGTGCCAGCAGCCCCTATGGGCGGGAGAGGGCGAATGAGCAGTTCTTC
d_gene: NA; abundance: NA; j_gene: TRBJ2-2; v_gene: TRBV30; CDR3aa: CAWSREGLDTGELFF; CDR3nt: TGTGCCTGGAGTAGAGAAGGACTTGACACCGGGGAGCTGTTTTTT
d_gene: NA; abundance: NA; j_gene: TRBJ1-4; v_gene: TRBV7-2; CDR3aa: CASSLSLRAELFF; CDR3nt: TGTGCCAGCAGCTTATCCCTAAGGGCGGAACTGTTTTTT
d_gene: NA; abundance: NA; j_gene: TRBJ2-1; v_gene: TRBV25-1; CDR3aa: CASSFRGDEQFF; CDR3nt: TGTGCCAGCAGTTTCAGGGGTGATGAGCAGTTCTTC
d_gene: TRBD2; abundance: NA; j_gene: TRBJ2-5; v_gene: TRBV19; CDR3aa: CASSISPGTSGRETQYF; CDR3nt: TGTGCCAGTAGTATCTCACCCGGGACTAGCGGTCGGGAGACCCAGTACTTC
d_gene: NA; abundance: NA; j_gene: TRBJ2-5; v_gene: TRBV10-1; CDR3aa: CASGRGGQETQYF; CDR3nt: TGCGCCAGCGGTAGGGGGGGGCAAGAGACCCAGTACTTC
d_gene: TRBD2; abundance: NA; j_gene: TRBJ2-5; v_gene: TRBV5-8; CDR3aa: CASSRTSGVREQYF; CDR3nt: TGTGCCAGCAGCCGGACTAGCGGGGTCAGAGAGCAGTACTTC
d_gene: NA; abundance: NA; j_gene: TRBJ1-1; v_gene: TRBV6-1; CDR3aa: CASSALPQLNTEAFF; CDR3nt: TGTGCCAGCAGCGCCCTACCTCAGCTGAACACTGAAGCTTTCTTT